A selection of T cell receptor beta chains follows, all from one sample in a study of blood T cells in healthy people across ages. One entry per CDR3 protein results from TCRdb running MiXCR on the 5' RACE reads. In the table there are 1 million or so distinct CDR3 sequences, over 35% of which are singletons. Sample: blood. The receptor set was obtained from a woman between 55 and 75 years old in good health. CDR3s include the opening cysteine and the closing phenylalanine or tryptophan. Each record gives: D gene, V gene, clone size, J gene, CDR3 DNA, CDR3 protein. The D gene is left open where the match is weak. Expanded clones are given a class, and other clones once, few, many or no size at all.

>NA|TRBV12-3/TRBV12-4|NA|TRBJ1-4
TGTGCCAGCAGTTTGCTGACAGTCGACCTCCTCCAGGAAAAACTGTTTTTT
CASSLLTVDLLQEKLFF
>NA|TRBV24-1|few|TRBJ2-1
TGTGCCACCAGTGTGAACGGAGGGGGTAATGAGCAGTTCTTC
CATSVNGGGNEQFF
>TRBD1|TRBV10-3|NA|TRBJ2-3
TGTGCCATCAGTGAGTCTGCCGGGACAGGAGACACAGATACGCGGTATTTT
CAISESAGTGDTDTRYF
>NA|TRBV9|NA|TRBJ2-5
TGTGCCAGCAGCGAAACCGGACGGAAAGAGGCCCAGTACTTC
CASSETGRKEAQYF
>NA|TRBV7-3|NA|TRBJ2-1
TGTGCCAGCAGCTCAGTAGCGTCTTCGGATGAGCAGTTCTTC
CASSSVASSDEQFF
>TRBD2|TRBV12-5|NA|TRBJ2-3
TGTGCTAGTGGTTTGGGAGCGGGAGCGCAGTATTTT
CASGLGAGAQYF
>NA|TRBV20-1|few|TRBJ2-3
TGCAGTGCTAGAGATTACCGCAGGATCACCGATACGCAGTATTTT
CSARDYRRITDTQYF
>TRBD1|TRBV10-3|NA|TRBJ2-1
TGTGCCATCAGTGAGCGCCGAGACAGGGGGGTCTACAATGAGCAGTTCTTC
CAISERRDRGVYNEQFF
>TRBD2|TRBV4-2|many|TRBJ2-7
TGTGCCAGCAGCATCGTAGCGGGAAACTACGAGCAGTACTTC
CASSIVAGNYEQYF
>NA|TRBV12-3/TRBV12-4|NA|TRBJ1-2
TGTGCCAGCATCACACCAATCCGGGTCAGGGTGAGAGGCTACACCTTC
CASITPIRVRVRGYTF
>TRBD1|TRBV6-6|NA|TRBJ2-4
TGTGCCAGCACTCCTGGACAGGGTCGGGTGAAAAACATTCAGTACTTC
CASTPGQGRVKNIQYF
>TRBD2|TRBV20-1|NA|TRBJ2-1
TGCAGTGCTAGGCGGACTAGCGGGCCCAGCTCCTACAATGAGCAGTTCTTC
CSARRTSGPSSYNEQFF
>TRBD2|TRBV5-1|few|TRBJ2-7
TGCGCCAGCAGCTGGGGACTAGCGGGAGGCTACACCTACGAGCAGTACTTC
CASSWGLAGGYTYEQYF
>TRBD1|TRBV7-2|NA|TRBJ1-6
TGTGCCAGCAGTCGTTCCGGACAGGCCGCCTATTCACCCCTCCACTTT
CASSRSGQAAYSPLHF
>NA|TRBV12-3/TRBV12-4|few|TRBJ1-2
TGTGCCAGCAGTTTAGGAACAGCAGGGGTCTATGGCTACACCTTC
CASSLGTAGVYGYTF
>NA|TRBV5-5|few|TRBJ1-3
TGTGCCAGCAGCTATGGAGGGACTGGAAACACCATATATTTT
CASSYGGTGNTIYF
>NA|TRBV3-1|NA|TRBJ2-7
TGTGCCAGCAGCCAAGGCAGGGTACACGAGCAGTACTTC
CASSQGRVHEQYF
>TRBD1|TRBV7-3|few|TRBJ1-4
TGTGCCAGCAGCTTAAGACCAGGGGGGAGGAAAGAAAAACTGTTTTTT
CASSLRPGGRKEKLFF
>NA|TRBV20-1|NA|TRBJ2-5
TGCAGTGCCCATCACGCCTATCTCGGGACCCAGTACTTC
CSAHHAYLGTQYF
>NA|TRBV15|NA|TRBJ2-1
TGTGCCACCAGCAGAGTAGGGGGGACTTCGCAGTTCTTC
CATSRVGGTSQFF
>NA|TRBV12-3/TRBV12-4|NA|TRBJ1-4
TGTGCCAGCACTGGGCCAGCTAATGAAAAACTGTTTTTT
CASTGPANEKLFF
>NA|TRBV3-1|few|TRBJ1-5
TGTGCCAGCAGCCAAGATCCTGTTAGCAATCAGCCCCAGCATTTT
CASSQDPVSNQPQHF
>NA|TRBV29-1|few|TRBJ2-5
TGCAGCGTTGTCCGGGGGGCAGGAGAGACCCAGTACTTC
CSVVRGAGETQYF
>TRBD2|TRBV10-2|NA|TRBJ2-1
TGCGCCAGCTGGACTAGCGGGGTTTACAATGAGCAGTTCTTC
CASWTSGVYNEQFF
>TRBD1|TRBV7-9|NA|TRBJ2-1
TGTGCCAGCAGCCCCCGGGGACAGGTTACGATCCTCAATGAGCAGTTCTTC
CASSPRGQVTILNEQFF
>TRBD1|TRBV2|NA|TRBJ1-2
TGTGCCAGCAGCGTAAAGCAGGGGGGACCTGGCTACACCTTC
CASSVKQGGPGYTF
>TRBD1|TRBV28|NA|TRBJ1-1
TGTGCCAGCTTTTCCGGGACAGGCCACACTGAAGCTTTCTTT
CASFSGTGHTEAFF
>NA|TRBV12-3/TRBV12-4|few|TRBJ1-5
TGTGCCAGCAGTTTTGGGATGGCCCCCAATCAGCCCCAGCATTTT
CASSFGMAPNQPQHF
>NA|TRBV6-6|once|TRBJ2-1
TGTGCCAGCAGAGTAAGCGGAAATGAGCAGTTCTTC
CASRVSGNEQFF
>NA|TRBV30|few|TRBJ2-7
TGTGCCTGGAGTGTAAACACAGGGGGGGACGAGCAGTACTTC
CAWSVNTGGDEQYF
>NA|TRBV7-2|NA|TRBJ1-6
TGTGCCAGCAGCTTAACTCTTCAGTCGCGTTCACCCCTCCACTTT
CASSLTLQSRSPLHF
>NA|TRBV12-3/TRBV12-4|NA|TRBJ2-1
TGTGCCAGCAGGATAGGGGTTAGCTCCTACAATGAGCAGTTCTTC
CASRIGVSSYNEQFF
>NA|TRBV29-1|NA|TRBJ1-2
TGCAGCGTTGAAGATTTACACGCTGGCTACACCTTC
CSVEDLHAGYTF
>NA|TRBV2|NA|TRBJ2-5
TGTGCCAGCGCTGATGGGCGGCAAGAGACCCAGTACTTC
CASADGRQETQYF
>NA|TRBV27|NA|TRBJ2-5
TGTGCCAGCGGTCTTTTGGGGCGGCAAGAGACCCAGTACTTC
CASGLLGRQETQYF
>NA|TRBV25-1|NA|TRBJ2-3
TGTGCCAGCAGTGAACTGGTAGGGTTCACAGATACGCAGTATTTT
CASSELVGFTDTQYF
>TRBD2|TRBV20-1|NA|TRBJ2-1
TGCAGTGCGGGCGGGAGAGTAAATGAGCAGTTCTTC
CSAGGRVNEQFF
>NA|TRBV28|NA|TRBJ2-7
TGTGCCAGCCGGGACCCTGGAGTTTTGTACGAGCAGTACTTC
CASRDPGVLYEQYF
>TRBD2|TRBV20-1|NA|TRBJ2-5
TGCAGTGCTAAACCCGGGACTAGCGTGGGGACCCAGTACTTC
CSAKPGTSVGTQYF
>NA|TRBV20-1|few|TRBJ2-7
TGCAGTGCTAGAGATCATCCGTCGAGGCCCTACGAGCAGTACTTC
CSARDHPSRPYEQYF
>NA|TRBV29-1|NA|TRBJ2-1
TGCAGCGTGTCCCCACATAGGGCAGTAAGTTACAATGAGCAGTTCTTC
CSVSPHRAVSYNEQFF
>TRBD1|TRBV5-1|NA|TRBJ2-7
TGCGCCAGCAGCGCGGCCGGGACAGGGGTATCCGAGCAGTACTTC
CASSAAGTGVSEQYF
>NA|TRBV7-9|many|TRBJ2-5
TGTGCCAGCAGCTTAACACAGATACAAGAGACCCAGTACTTC
CASSLTQIQETQYF
>TRBD2|TRBV20-1|NA|TRBJ2-7
TGCAGTGCTCCCTTAGCGGGAGGGAACTACGAGCAGTACTTC
CSAPLAGGNYEQYF
>TRBD2|TRBV4-2|once|TRBJ2-7
TGTGCCAGCAGCAGTAGCGGGAGGGCCAGATACGAGCAGTACTTC
CASSSSGRARYEQYF
>TRBD2|TRBV12-3/TRBV12-4|NA|TRBJ2-1
TGTGCCAGCAGTTTTAGATCTAGCGGCGACTTCCCGTTCTTC
CASSFRSSGDFPFF
>NA|TRBV15|NA|TRBJ1-2
TGTGCCACCAGCAGAGATCGTGGGGGGAATAACTATGGCTACACCTTC
CATSRDRGGNNYGYTF
>TRBD1|TRBV27|few|TRBJ2-7
TGTGCCAGCAGTATAGCCGGGACAGGCAAATACGAGCAGTACTTC
CASSIAGTGKYEQYF
>NA|TRBV5-6|many|TRBJ2-4
TGTGCCAGCAGCAGGGAGCAAACCAAAAACATTCAGTACTTC
CASSREQTKNIQYF
>NA|TRBV6-5|NA|TRBJ2-7
TGTGCCAGCAGGGGGGGCACCTACGAGCAGTACTTC
CASRGGTYEQYF